The rows below give T cell receptor beta chains drawn from one sample of a study of cytomegalovirus exposure and HLA in healthy donors. The protocol was immunoSEQ multiplex PCR, while the TCRdb copy is restricted to in-frame clones and leaves out a portion. The sample lists 150,000 to 200,000 clones, 79% occurring once. Sequencing used PBMCs. The receptor source for this set is a girl aged 10 to 17 in good health and CMV-seropositive. The CDR3 runs from the conserved cysteine through the conserved F or W. The D gene is left open where the match is weak.

v_gene	j_gene	d_gene	CDR3aa
TRBV12-5	TRBJ2-5	NA	CASGFQGGQETQYF
TRBV4-2	TRBJ2-7	TRBD2	CASSQDSGGAGEQYF
TRBV5-1	TRBJ1-1	NA	CASSLADRMNTEAFF
TRBV6-1	TRBJ2-3	NA	CASSVLDFVSSDTQYF
TRBV5-5	TRBJ2-5	NA	CASSLASLEQETQYF
TRBV10-2	TRBJ1-3	NA	CASSERAGAGNTIYF
TRBV29-1	TRBJ2-2	TRBD2	CSVTGLAGGQNTGELFF
TRBV4-1	TRBJ2-1	NA	CASSPGSFRYNEQFF
TRBV6-1	TRBJ1-3	NA	CASREGSSVHTIYF
TRBV5-1	TRBJ2-1	TRBD1	CASSQATGAEQFF
TRBV27	TRBJ2-2	NA	CASSFLGLRGRHRELFF
TRBV4-1	TRBJ2-5	NA	CASSQGWGGPGETQYF
TRBV6-5	TRBJ2-7	NA	CASSAASYEQYF
TRBV7-9	TRBJ2-7	TRBD2	CASELAGGPHEQYF
TRBV7-2	TRBJ2-2	TRBD2	CASSLRGGYTGELFF
TRBV19	TRBJ1-5	NA	CASSMKGAGNQPQHF
TRBV7-9	TRBJ1-1	TRBD1	CASSLTPLWTGELGEAFF
TRBV6-1	TRBJ2-3	NA	CASSESVGSTDTQYF
TRBV5-6	TRBJ1-1	NA	CASSLASRGPNTEAFF
TRBV7-9	TRBJ1-2	NA	CASSLVGAEGYTF
TRBV14	TRBJ2-3	NA	CASSRQDTQYF
TRBV29-1	TRBJ2-7	TRBD1	CSVEDPQGEYF
TRBV6-1	TRBJ2-7	TRBD2	CASSLGTSGHYEQYF
TRBV7-2	TRBJ2-7	TRBD2	CASSLHGGAGEQYF
TRBV6-5	TRBJ2-2	NA	CASSYLAGELFF
TRBV4-2	TRBJ1-4	TRBD1	CASSQGQGDEKLFF
TRBV7-2	TRBJ2-7	TRBD2	CASSLEGTSGIYEQYF
TRBV6-1	TRBJ1-1	NA	CASSEPWKGRGKNTEAFF
TRBV7-9	TRBJ2-3	TRBD2	CASSPNGPSGSDTQYF
TRBV15	TRBJ2-5	NA	CATSRGDETLETQYF
TRBV7-9	TRBJ1-6	NA	CASSPRGGTGSPLHF
TRBV4-2	TRBJ2-5	TRBD2	CASSQGAGGPDETQYF
TRBV20-1	TRBJ1-2	NA	CSARDEEGYTF
TRBV6-5	TRBJ2-5	TRBD2	CASSTTSGETQYF
TRBV21-1	TRBJ2-7	NA	CAIARDSSYEQYF
TRBV30	TRBJ2-7	NA	CAWSGSGQHEQYF
TRBV6-1	TRBJ2-5	NA	CASSPSIQGGETQYF
TRBV4-1	TRBJ1-5	TRBD1	CASSQDRGIQPQHF
TRBV6-6	TRBJ2-2	TRBD1	CASSLPQGANTGELFF
TRBV4-3	TRBJ1-4	NA	CASSQDIWGGLFF
TRBV30	TRBJ1-2	NA	CAWGRGAYTF
TRBV7-2	TRBJ2-7	TRBD1	CASSLRAPLGTVSSYEQYF
TRBV7-9	TRBJ1-2	NA	CASSFTSAYGYTF
TRBV4-2	TRBJ1-3	TRBD1	CASSQGQGLGGNTIYF
TRBV10-3	TRBJ2-7	NA	CAISATTGQAAYEQYF
TRBV18	TRBJ1-6	NA	CASSPNEAGYNSPLHF
TRBV6-4	TRBJ2-1	TRBD2	CASSDPGRGEQFF
TRBV19	TRBJ1-4	TRBD1	CASSIGLYGGQLNEKLFF
TRBV4-3	TRBJ2-1	NA	CASSQGGHEQFF
TRBV18	TRBJ2-2	NA	CASSPPGRAVTGELFF
TRBV29-1	TRBJ2-5	TRBD2	CSVELAGVETQYF
TRBV5-5	TRBJ1-1	TRBD1	CASRPLYRGPNTEAFF
TRBV19	TRBJ1-5	TRBD1	CASTMTGSNQPQHF
TRBV25-1	TRBJ1-2	TRBD1	CASSEWDRAKGYTF
TRBV5-1	TRBJ2-5	NA	CASSMTGQETQYF
TRBV6-5	TRBJ1-3	NA	CASGLGAGNTIYF
TRBV10-3	TRBJ2-1	TRBD1	CAIMSPRRGQGNEQFF